This T cell receptor beta chain was sequenced during a study of blood T cell repertoires in COVID-19. The wider study: In each case, the material was cDNA or gDNA derived from T cells, B-cell-depleted T cells, or PBMCs.

Per the germline V gene, CDR1 is KGHDR and CDR2 is SFDVKD. V was clipped by 4 bases and J by 4 bases, with 15 bases between them. This CDR3 spans 16 amino acids. Sequencing was performed with immunoSEQ multiplex PCR; in TCRdb, only in-frame clones are kept and a portion is missing. The table shows more than 100,000 clones, with 75% to 90% occurring only once. What was sequenced was peripheral blood. The gene calls are TRBV24-1 and TRBJ1-4; D perhaps matches TRBD1 (5 bases). The receptor was derived from a human donor in a cohort sampled during active or convalescent COVID-19. The DNA for the CDR3 is TGTGCCACCAGTGACACAGGATTAGGTGGTAATGAAAAACTGTTTTTT. This codes for CATSDTGLGGNEKLFF.